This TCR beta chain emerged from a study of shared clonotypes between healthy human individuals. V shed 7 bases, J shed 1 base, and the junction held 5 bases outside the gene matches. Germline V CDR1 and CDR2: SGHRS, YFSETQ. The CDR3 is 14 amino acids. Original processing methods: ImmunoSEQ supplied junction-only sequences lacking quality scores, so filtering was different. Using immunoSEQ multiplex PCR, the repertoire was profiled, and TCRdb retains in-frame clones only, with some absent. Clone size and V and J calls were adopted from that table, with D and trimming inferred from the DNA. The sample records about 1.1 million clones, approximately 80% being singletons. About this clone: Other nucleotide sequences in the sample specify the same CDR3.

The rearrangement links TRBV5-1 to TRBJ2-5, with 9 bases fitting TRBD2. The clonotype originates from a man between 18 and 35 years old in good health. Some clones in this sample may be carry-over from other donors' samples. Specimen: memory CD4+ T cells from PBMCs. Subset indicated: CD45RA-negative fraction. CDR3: CASGSTSGQETQYF. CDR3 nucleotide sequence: TGCGCCAGCGGGTCGACTAGCGGCCAAGAGACCCAGTACTTC. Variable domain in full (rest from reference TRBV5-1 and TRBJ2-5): KAGVTQTPRYLIKTRGQQVTLSCSPISGHRSVSWYQQTPGQGLQFLFEYFSETQRNKGNFPGRFSGRQFSNSRSEMNVSTLELGDSALYLCASGSTSGQETQYFGPGTRLLVL.